What follows is one T cell receptor (beta chain) and its context. These data originate in a study of sequential checkpoint blockade in melanoma. Overall study context: Randomization was 1:1 between first-line nivolumab→ipilimumab and ipilimumab→nivolumab. Each arm's sequence ended with maintenance nivolumab.

The CDR3 has 14 amino acids. V lost 7 bases, J lost 5 bases, and 15 bases lay in between. Germline V gene sequence: CDR1 SGHRS, CDR2 YFSETQ. Stated treatment: randomized to nivolumab then ipilimumab (arm A) or the reverse (arm B). No patient had prior DNA-damaging chemotherapy. PBMC sorting kept live CD3+CD8+ cells without CD19 or CD56. Sequenced by immunoSEQ multiplex PCR; TCRdb stores in-frame clones only, minus some. The table has over 10,000 clones, just under 85% seen once. Sequences were derived from CD8+ T cells sorted from blood (inferred from file names), sampled from a patient given nivolumab and ipilimumab in sequence. The chain recombines TRBV5-1 with TRBJ2-2; weak D call: TRBD1 (6 bases). The TCR sequence derives from a human donor with melanoma. CDR3 sequence reads: CASETGWGTGELFF. In nucleotides, the CDR3 is TGCGCCAGCGAAACAGGGTGGGGGACCGGGGAGCTGTTTTTT.